This T cell receptor beta chain stems from a study of cytomegalovirus exposure and HLA in healthy donors. Use of 60 Vbeta and 13 Jbeta primers characterized the PCR. TCRdb's table, derived via immunoSEQ multiplex PCR, lists solely in-frame clones and lacks some. The sample contains 120,000 or so clones, less than 90% of which appear only once. This clone has just a few counts. Material: PBMCs. This receptor was taken from a young man in good health and CMV-seropositive.

The CDR3 is CSVFGTSSNEQFF. CDR3 bases: TGCAGCGTTTTCGGGACTAGTAGCAATGAGCAGTTCTTC. This chain uses TRBV29-1 with TRBJ2-1, with 8 bases that match TRBD2. The CDR3 loop spans 13 amino acids. The V and J ends lost 5 bases and 6 bases, in that order; junction bases with no gene match: 6. From germline, CDR1 is SQVTM and CDR2 ANQGSEA.